This T cell receptor beta chain was recovered during a study of blood T cell repertoires in COVID-19. Between the trimmed V and J ends, which lost 5 bases and 6 bases, there was a span of 16 bases. The germline gives CDR1 MNHEY, CDR2 SMNVEV (reference sequence). The length of the CDR3 is 14 residues. Measured with immunoSEQ multiplex PCR; TCRdb has only the in-frame clones, and not every one. The sample holds about 180,000 clones; over 75% are singletons and the top ten take roughly 2.5%. Sequencing was performed on peripheral blood. The sequence came from a man aged 35 to 55 with active or convalescent COVID-19. V and J are TRBV27 and TRBJ1-1; D might be TRBD1 (5 bases). For the CDR3, the DNA is TGTGCCAGCAGTCATGGGAGGGGACGGGCTGAAGCTTTCTTT. Translation gives CASSHGRGRAEAFF.